The table lists the clone carrying this T cell receptor beta chain with a count of one. The data were obtained in a study of blood T cell repertoires in COVID-19. Study details: The United States, Italy and Spain were the sources of the acute and convalescent COVID-19 samples. In each case, the material was cDNA or gDNA derived from T cells, B-cell-depleted T cells, or PBMCs.

Trimming removed 0 bases at V and 3 bases at J, with 11 bases between. CDR1 LGHNA and CDR2 YSLEER come from the germline V gene. The CDR3 is made up of 15 amino acids. Clones were sequenced by immunoSEQ multiplex PCR, and TCRdb holds only the in-frame ones, with some missing. The table shows fewer than 250,000 clones, with around 83% occurring only once. This receptor was obtained from a man in his forties or fifties with active or convalescent COVID-19. Material: peripheral blood. The V gene is TRBV4-3, the J gene TRBJ1-1; D remains ambiguous. Written as DNA, the CDR3 is TGCGCCAGCAGCCAAGATCAGGTTAAGGACACTGAAGCTTTCTTT. This translates into CASSQDQVKDTEAFF.